The T cell receptor beta chain described here comes from a study of cytomegalovirus exposure and HLA in healthy donors. An approximately 120-subject validation cohort, separate from the approximately 670-subject first cohort, supplied the donors. The study, taken as a whole, reports: Per published reports, the classifier diagnosed cytomegalovirus status with high specificity and sensitivity. Subsequent analysis showed first-cohort TCR clusters tending to co-occur in 120 validation repertoires. The study recorded 160 or so TCR beta chains that were cytomegalovirus-associated.

About this clone itself: Antigen specificity is unknown.

Only in-frame clones appear in the TCRdb table, and some are missing; sequencing was by immunoSEQ multiplex PCR. The sample holds approximately 200,000 clones, roughly three quarters seen once. Germline V gives CDR1 SGHNT, CDR2 YYREEE (reference sequence). Deletions cut 4 bases from V and 7 bases from J, with 14 bases between. This CDR3 comprises 13 residues. The chain has TRBV5-4 and TRBJ1-1; D not certain. The source is a woman aged 25 to 45 in good health and CMV-seronegative. The material sequenced was PBMCs. This CDR3 is CASSPPRSYEAFF. DNA for the CDR3: TGTGCCAGCAGCCCCCCTCGGAGCTATGAAGCTTTCTTT.